This TCR beta chain was sequenced in a study of Ad26.COV2.S vaccination and SARS-CoV-2 variants. The treatment here: around 19 received Ad26.COV2.S at low or high dose, single or two shots; about 5 received placebo; per-sample allocation not given. Each sample was drawn 63 days after the first injection (of vaccine or placebo). Built on an Ad26 vector, the vaccine expressed Wuhan-strain SARS-CoV-2 spike. Method: immunoSEQ multiplex PCR; TCRdb's copy keeps in-frame clones and lacks some. This table has roughly 380,000 clones, approximately 85% appearing once. V lost 1 base to trimming and J lost 4 bases, with 7 bases between them. Germline assignment: CDR1 SGHDN and CDR2 FVKESK. The CDR3 is made up of 13 amino acids.

Sequenced material: peripheral blood, taken in a trial of Ad26.COV2.S vaccine versus placebo. The clonotype originates from a person aged 18-60 years who received the Ad26.COV2.S COVID-19 vaccine or a placebo. V usage is TRBV14 and J usage is TRBJ1-1; D remains ambiguous. The CDR3 spells CASSQAWFTEAFF. DNA for the CDR3: TGTGCCAGCAGCCAAGCGTGGTTCACTGAAGCTTTCTTT.